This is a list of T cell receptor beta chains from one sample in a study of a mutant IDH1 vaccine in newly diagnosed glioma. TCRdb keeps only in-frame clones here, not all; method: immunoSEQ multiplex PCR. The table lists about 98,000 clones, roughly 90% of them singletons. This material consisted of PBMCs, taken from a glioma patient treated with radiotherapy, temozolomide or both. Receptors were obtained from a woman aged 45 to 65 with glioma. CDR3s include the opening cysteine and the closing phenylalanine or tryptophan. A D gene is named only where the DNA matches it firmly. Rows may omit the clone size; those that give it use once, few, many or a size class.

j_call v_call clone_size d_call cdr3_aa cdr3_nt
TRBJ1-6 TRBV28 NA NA CASSPWGQNSPLHF TGTGCCAGCAGCCCATGGGGACAAAATTCACCCCTCCACTTT
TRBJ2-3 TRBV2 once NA CASSEATSTDTQYF TGTGCCAGCAGTGAAGCGACCAGCACAGATACGCAGTATTTT
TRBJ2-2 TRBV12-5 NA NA CASGPGAFTGELFF TGTGCTAGTGGCCCCGGGGCGTTCACCGGGGAGCTGTTTTTT
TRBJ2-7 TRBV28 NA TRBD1 CASSLFGQGYEQYF TGTGCCAGCAGTTTATTCGGACAGGGATACGAGCAGTACTTC
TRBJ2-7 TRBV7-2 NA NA CASSLGSAYEQYF TGTGCCAGCAGCTTAGGTTCAGCCTACGAGCAGTACTTC
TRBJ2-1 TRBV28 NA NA CASSLSEGSSYNEQFF TGTGCCAGCAGTTTATCGGAGGGAAGCTCCTACAATGAGCAGTTCTTC
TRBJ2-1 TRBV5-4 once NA CASRRADEQFF TGTGCCAGCAGGCGGGCGGATGAGCAGTTCTTC
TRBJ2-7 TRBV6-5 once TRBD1 CASSYGTGYSYEQYF TGTGCCAGCAGTTACGGGACAGGCTACTCCTACGAGCAGTACTTC
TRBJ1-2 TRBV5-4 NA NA CASSLGGTYGYTF TGTGCCAGCAGCTTAGGGGGGACCTATGGCTACACCTTC
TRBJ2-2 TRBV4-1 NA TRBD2 CASSQRGSGRAHGELFF TGCGCCAGCAGCCAAAGAGGTAGCGGGAGGGCCCACGGGGAGCTGTTTTTT
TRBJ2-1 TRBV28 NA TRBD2 CASSRTSGPYNEQFF TGTGCCAGCAGCCGGACTAGCGGGCCCTACAATGAGCAGTTCTTC
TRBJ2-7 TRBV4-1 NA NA CASSQGPGAREQYF TGCGCCAGCAGCCAAGGTCCGGGGGCGCGCGAGCAGTACTTC
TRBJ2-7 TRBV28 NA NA CASSQTGLPSYEQYF TGTGCCAGCAGTCAAACAGGCTTACCCTCCTACGAGCAGTACTTC
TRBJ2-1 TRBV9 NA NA CASSVVGQGGSNEQFF TGTGCCAGCAGCGTAGTGGGCCAGGGGGGTTCCAATGAGCAGTTCTTC
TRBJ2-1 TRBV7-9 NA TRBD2 CASSLAGLAGGDHEQFF TGTGCCAGCAGCTTAGCGGGACTAGCGGGAGGAGACCATGAGCAGTTCTTC
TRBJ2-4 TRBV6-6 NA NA CASSPGPSNIQYF TGTGCCAGCAGCCCGGGACCGAGCAACATTCAGTACTTC
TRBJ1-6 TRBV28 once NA CASSALTAIGSPLHF TGTGCCAGCAGTGCCCTGACGGCCATTGGTTCACCCCTCCACTTT
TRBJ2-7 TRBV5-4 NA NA CASSPGLTLSYEQYF TGTGCCAGCAGCCCGGGACTTACGCTGTCCTACGAGCAGTACTTC
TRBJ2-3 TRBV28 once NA CASSYGGATDTQYF TGTGCCAGCAGTTATGGGGGGGCCACAGATACGCAGTATTTT
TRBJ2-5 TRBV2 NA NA CASSENRETQYF TGTGCCAGCAGTGAAAATCGGGAGACCCAGTACTTC
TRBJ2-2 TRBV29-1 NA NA CSVEDRIGGELFF TGCAGCGTTGAAGACAGGATCGGCGGGGAGCTGTTTTTT
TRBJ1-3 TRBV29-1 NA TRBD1 CSARDRGDSGNTIYF TGCAGCGCCCGGGACAGGGGAGACTCTGGAAACACCATATATTTT
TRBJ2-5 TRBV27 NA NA CASSADSQETQYF TGTGCCAGCAGTGCGGACAGCCAAGAGACCCAGTACTTC
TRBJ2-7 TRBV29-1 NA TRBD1 CSVEGDSLYEQYF TGCAGCGTTGAAGGGGACAGTCTCTACGAGCAGTACTTC
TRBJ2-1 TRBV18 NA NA CASSSSRSYNEQFF TGTGCCAGCTCCTCGTCGAGGTCCTACAATGAGCAGTTCTTC
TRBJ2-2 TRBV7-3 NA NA CASGVTGELFF TGTGCCAGCGGGGTCACCGGGGAGCTGTTTTTT
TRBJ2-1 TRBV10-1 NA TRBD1 CASSFRGRRVNEQFF TGCGCCAGCAGTTTCAGGGGGCGCCGGGTTAATGAGCAGTTCTTC
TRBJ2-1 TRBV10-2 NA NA CASSGGYNEQFF TGCGCCAGCTCTGGTGGCTACAATGAGCAGTTCTTC
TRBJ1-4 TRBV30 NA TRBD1 CAWSWGQGVREKLFF TGTGCCTGGAGTTGGGGACAGGGGGTTCGGGAAAAACTGTTTTTT
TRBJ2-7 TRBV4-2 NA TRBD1 CASSPNRGRPYEQYF TGTGCCAGCAGCCCCAACAGGGGGCGCCCCTACGAGCAGTACTTC
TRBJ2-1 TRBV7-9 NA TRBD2 CASTRLAGGRDEQFF TGTGCCAGCACCCGACTAGCGGGAGGGCGGGATGAGCAGTTCTTC
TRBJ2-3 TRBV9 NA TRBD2 CASSPSGTSTDTQYF TGTGCCAGCAGCCCCAGCGGGACTAGCACAGATACGCAGTATTTT
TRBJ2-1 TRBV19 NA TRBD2 CASSSGLAGLDNEQFF TGTGCCAGTAGTTCCGGGCTAGCGGGCCTCGACAATGAGCAGTTCTTC
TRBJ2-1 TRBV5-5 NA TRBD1 CASSAGQAPNEQFF TGTGCCAGCAGCGCCGGACAGGCGCCCAATGAGCAGTTCTTC
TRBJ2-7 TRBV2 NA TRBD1 CASNDGQGQLYEQYF TGTGCCAGCAACGACGGACAGGGGCAACTCTACGAGCAGTACTTC
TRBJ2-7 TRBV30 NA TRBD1 CAWRSSGDRREQYF TGTGCCTGGAGATCCTCAGGGGACAGGCGAGAGCAGTACTTC
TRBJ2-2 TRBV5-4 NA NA CASSSTGRTGELFF TGTGCCAGCAGCTCCACAGGGAGGACCGGGGAGCTGTTTTTT
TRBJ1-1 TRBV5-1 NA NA CASSLTQAGTEAFF TGCGCCAGCAGCTTGACCCAGGCGGGTACTGAAGCTTTCTTT
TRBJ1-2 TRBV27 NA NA CASRPAGAYGYTF TGTGCCAGCAGGCCTGCAGGGGCCTATGGCTACACCTTC
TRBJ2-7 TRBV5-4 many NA CASSPGAGYSYEQYF TGTGCCAGCAGCCCCGGGGCGGGATACTCCTACGAGCAGTACTTC
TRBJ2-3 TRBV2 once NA CASSEDALTSRNTDTQYF TGTGCCAGCAGTGAAGATGCCCTAACTTCCCGGAACACAGATACGCAGTATTTT